This TCR beta chain was retrieved from a study of blood T cell repertoires in COVID-19. The wider study: Italy, Spain and the United States were the sources of the convalescent and acute COVID-19 samples. From T cells, B-cell-depleted T cells, or PBMCs came the material, which was cDNA or gDNA.

V was pared by 2 bases and J by 0 bases, with 11 bases of the junction left unmatched. Germline-derived CDR1 and CDR2 are SGHVS and FQNEAQ. The CDR3 contains 18 residues. This table comes from immunoSEQ multiplex PCR, and its TCRdb copy is limited to in-frame clones, with some not included. The data hold tens of thousands of clones, with around four fifths observed a single time. The sample consisted of peripheral blood. The sequence came from a human donor in a cohort sampled during active COVID-19. The chain has TRBV7-8 and TRBJ2-5, with 8 bases identical to TRBD2. The CDR3 loop reads CASSLRLVLAAYQETQYF. As DNA, the CDR3 is TGTGCCAGCAGCTTACGATTGGTACTAGCGGCGTACCAAGAGACCCAGTACTTC.